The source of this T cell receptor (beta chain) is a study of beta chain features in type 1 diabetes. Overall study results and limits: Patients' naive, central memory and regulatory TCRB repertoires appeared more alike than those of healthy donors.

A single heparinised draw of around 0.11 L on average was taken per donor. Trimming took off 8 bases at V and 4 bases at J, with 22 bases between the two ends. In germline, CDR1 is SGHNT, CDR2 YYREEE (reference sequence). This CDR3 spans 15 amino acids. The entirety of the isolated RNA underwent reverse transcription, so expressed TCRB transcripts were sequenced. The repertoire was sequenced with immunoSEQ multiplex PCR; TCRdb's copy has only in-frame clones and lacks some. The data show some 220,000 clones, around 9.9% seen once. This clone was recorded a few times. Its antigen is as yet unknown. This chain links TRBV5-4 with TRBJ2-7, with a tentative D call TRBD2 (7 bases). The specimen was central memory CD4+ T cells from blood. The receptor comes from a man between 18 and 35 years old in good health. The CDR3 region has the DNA TGTGCCAGGACCGACCCCCCGGGGGGCCGGTACGAGCAGTACTTC. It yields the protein CARTDPPGGRYEQYF.